The rows below give T cell receptor beta chains drawn from one sample of a study of a mutant IDH1 vaccine in newly diagnosed glioma. TCRdb's copy holds only in-frame clones and misses some; the assay was immunoSEQ multiplex PCR. The sample holds 40,000 to 45,000 clones, 65% to 80% seen once. For these receptors, no antigen is known. Sequencing was performed on PBMCs, taken from a glioma patient whose treatment included an IDH1 peptide vaccine. The receptors stem from a man aged 45-60 years with glioma. CDR3s include the opening cysteine and the closing phenylalanine or tryptophan. Not all rows give a size; the values are once, few, many and, for expanded clones, a class.

j_gene | abundance | v_gene | CDR3aa
TRBJ1-3 | few | TRBV2 | CASIPWRGEGNTIYF
TRBJ1-1 | - | TRBV30 | CAWGGDLNTEAFF
TRBJ2-7 | - | TRBV7-8 | CASSPVVVQVSYEQYF
TRBJ2-5 | - | TRBV7-9 | CATSTGETQYF
TRBJ1-4 | few | TRBV6-5 | CASSWGYNEKLFF
TRBJ1-6 | once | TRBV2 | CASSPGQLASPLHF
TRBJ2-2 | - | TRBV18 | CASSPRGLAAPRGTGELFF
TRBJ1-1 | - | TRBV6-5 | CASSYSRGRGEAFF
TRBJ1-1 | - | TRBV5-1 | CASSPVGVNTEAFF
TRBJ1-2 | - | TRBV5-1 | CASSFDPTGGIYGYTF
TRBJ2-7 | - | TRBV9 | CASSVGPGGTAYEQYF
TRBJ1-1 | - | TRBV6-5 | CASSFRQGNTEAFF
TRBJ1-1 | - | TRBV6-1 | CASSEAWGNTEAFF
TRBJ2-1 | - | TRBV7-3 | CASSSGQLASDEQFF
TRBJ1-1 | - | TRBV6-6 | CASNLVGRNTEAFF
TRBJ2-7 | - | TRBV11-2 | CASSFEAVYF
TRBJ1-6 | - | TRBV30 | CAWSVSGSARNSPLHF
TRBJ2-1 | once | TRBV5-1 | CASRRDSYNEQFF
TRBJ1-1 | - | TRBV4-3 | CASSQDRGDAEAFF
TRBJ2-5 | - | TRBV10-3 | CAISEAGGETQYF
TRBJ1-1 | - | TRBV5-6 | CASSQGGRNTEAFF
TRBJ2-1 | once | TRBV4-3 | CASSPSKRGTYNEQFF
TRBJ2-2 | - | TRBV7-3 | CASSLTLDTGELFF
TRBJ2-7 | - | TRBV19 | CASSPAGTGGGYEQYF
TRBJ2-1 | - | TRBV7-9 | CASSLIGGEQFF
TRBJ2-1 | - | TRBV6-4 | CASSDLTSGGSNEQFF
TRBJ1-1 | - | TRBV7-2 | CASSPQYGRAFF
TRBJ1-1 | medium-sized | TRBV5-6 | CASRAGQNTEAFF
TRBJ2-1 | - | TRBV4-3 | CASSQDPKTGGYNEQFF
TRBJ1-2 | - | TRBV5-6 | CASSFRTGGPIYGYTF
TRBJ1-5 | few | TRBV6-5 | CASSYSGGTADQPQHF
TRBJ2-5 | - | TRBV6-1 | CASRETLTSGDRETQYF
TRBJ1-6 | - | TRBV30 | CAAVHRGYNSPLHF
TRBJ2-1 | - | TRBV7-2 | CASSLVDRGENEQFF
TRBJ1-6 | - | TRBV27 | CASSPPPDRDSPLHF
TRBJ2-5 | - | TRBV30 | CAWKASAKTQYF
TRBJ2-3 | - | TRBV5-6 | CASSSAVGGTDTQYF
TRBJ2-1 | - | TRBV2 | CASEESTYNEQFF
TRBJ1-1 | - | TRBV19 | CASSLSLDTEAFF